The rows below give T cell receptor beta chains drawn from one sample of a study of OX40 agonist ivuxolimab in advanced cancers. Repertoires were generated with immunoSEQ multiplex PCR, while TCRdb's copy carries only in-frame clones and drops some. The sample gives roughly 29,000 clones, around 87% of which show up once; approximately 20% is in the top ten. This material consisted of CD4+ or CD8+ T cells sorted from blood, taken in a trial of the OX40 agonist ivuxolimab. The source of these receptors is an adult with an advanced solid tumor such as melanoma, head and neck, liver or kidney cancer. Both conserved end residues are part of each CDR3. The order of the fields is D gene, clone size, V gene, J gene, CDR3 DNA, CDR3 protein. The D gene is left open where the match is weak. For some rows the clone size is stated as once, few or many, or as a class when expanded; others skip it.

-	-	TRBV7-9	TRBJ1-3	TGTGCCAGCAGCTTAGACTTGGCGCAGAGCTCTGGAAACACCATATATTTT	CASSLDLAQSSGNTIYF
-	-	TRBV21-1	TRBJ2-3	TGTGCCAGCAGCAAAAGGATCCCCCGTAGATTCACAGATACGCAGTATTTT	CASSKRIPRRFTDTQYF
TRBD1	-	TRBV13	TRBJ2-7	TGTGCCAGCAGCTTCCGGACAGGGGGCCCCTACGAGCAGTACTTC	CASSFRTGGPYEQYF
TRBD1	-	TRBV28	TRBJ2-3	TGTGCCAGCAGGCCGGGACAGACAAACACAGATACGCAGTATTTT	CASRPGQTNTDTQYF
-	-	TRBV2	TRBJ2-2	TGTGCTGAACAGGGGAACACCGGGGAGCTGTTTTTT	CAEQGNTGELFF
-	-	TRBV11-2	TRBJ2-1	TGTGCCAGCGCCCCCACGAACAATGAGCAGTTCTTC	CASAPTNNEQFF
-	-	TRBV7-8	TRBJ1-5	TGTGCCAGCAGCCTAGGGTCCTCGGGGAATCAGCCCCAGCATTTT	CASSLGSSGNQPQHF
-	-	TRBV6-1	TRBJ1-5	TGTGCCAGCAAAAGGGTGGAGGAGTTTCAGCCCCAGCATTTT	CASKRVEEFQPQHF
-	-	TRBV6-1	TRBJ1-1	TGTGCCAGCAGTACTGACAGGCCCACTGAAGCTTTCTTT	CASSTDRPTEAFF
-	-	TRBV10-1	TRBJ1-2	TGCGCCAGCAGTCGGAGGCAGACCTATGGCTACACCTTC	CASSRRQTYGYTF
-	few	TRBV4-1	TRBJ1-6	TGCGCCAGCAGCCAAGTTGGGAACTCACCCCTCCACTTT	CASSQVGNSPLHF
TRBD1	large	TRBV15	TRBJ2-1	TGTGCCACCAGCAGGGCGGCCGGACAGGGTGTCGTTGAGCAGTTCTTC	CATSRAAGQGVVEQFF
-	-	TRBV11-3	TRBJ2-7	TGTGCCAGCAGCAGAGGCAGCTACGAGCAGTACTTC	CASSRGSYEQYF
TRBD2	-	TRBV27	TRBJ2-3	TGTGCCAGCAGTTTCATGACTAGCGGGGGCCCCACAGATACGCAGTATTTT	CASSFMTSGGPTDTQYF